This passage covers 29 T cell receptor beta chains from one sample sequenced in a study of shared T cell receptors in the human thymus. Using immunoSEQ multiplex PCR, the repertoire was profiled, and TCRdb retains in-frame clones only, with some absent. Of roughly 700,000 clones in the sample, around 87% were seen once. The same data also contributed to another study, on human thymus T cells.

Sequenced: thymocytes. The receptor set was obtained from a boy younger than two with a congenital heart defect.

This chain uses TRBV10-2 with TRBJ2-7; 9 bases agree with TRBD1. Trimming at V came to 6 bases and at J to 4 bases, leaving 10 bases not matched to a gene. This CDR3 contains 15 residues. The V gene's germline CDR1 is WSHSY and CDR2 SAAADI. The CDR3 nucleotides are TGCGCCAGCAGAGTGAGGGACAGGGCAGGATACGAGCAGTACTTC. It codes for CASRVRDRAGYEQYF.

This clone was seen more than once but under ten times. The J gene is TRBJ1-3, the V gene TRBV28; tentatively, D is TRBD1 (6 bases). Trimming took 6 bases from V and 0 from J, leaving 12 bases between them. The CDR3 length is 15 residues. Germline V CDR1 and CDR2: MDHEN, SYDVKM. CDR3 coding DNA: TGTGCCAGCAGAAGGGGGGGGCCCTCTGGAAACACCATATATTTT. It encodes CASRRGGPSGNTIYF.

This rearrangement joins TRBV5-6 to TRBJ2-3; TRBD2 might be the D (5 bases). This CDR3 has 16 amino acids. Germline V gene data show CDR1 as SGHDT and CDR2 as YYEEEE. Trimming shortened V by 2 bases and J by 4 bases, and 17 bases separated the two germline ends. The CDR3 loop reads CASSLGLREGPDTQYF. CDR3 in DNA: TGTGCCAGCAGCTTAGGGCTCCGCGAGGGCCCAGATACGCAGTATTTT.

This clone was found once. The gene calls are TRBV7-2 and TRBJ2-7, with a possible D match to TRBD2 (6 bases). Trimming cost V 1 base and J 9 bases, with 16 bases left between them. In germline, CDR1 is SGHTA, CDR2 FQGNSA. The CDR3 runs 14 residues. Written as DNA, the CDR3 is TGTGCCAGCAGCTTAGAGGGCCCGAGGGGAGGGCAGTACTTC. Translation: CASSLEGPRGGQYF.

The J gene is TRBJ2-7, the V gene TRBV5-6, with TRBD1 identical over 7 bases. The CDR3 is made up of 17 amino acids. The V and J ends lost 3 bases and 7 bases, in that order; junction bases with no gene match: 19. Looked up from germline, CDR1 is SGHDT and CDR2 is YYEEEE. The CDR3 region has the DNA TGTGCCAGCAGCTCCAGACAAGACGGACAGGTAAAAGTGGAGCAGTACTTC. This codes for CASSSRQDGQVKVEQYF. The variable domain in full, completed from reference TRBV5-6 and TRBJ2-7, reads DAGVTQSPTHLIKTRGQQVTLRCSPKSGHDTVSWYQQALGQGPQFIFQYYEEEERQRGNFPDRFSGHQFPNYSSELNVNALLLGDSALYLCASSSRQDGQVKVEQYFGPGTRLTVT.

The chain carries TRBV6-1 and TRBJ2-4; D is ambiguous. Germline CDR1 reads MNHNS; CDR2 reads SASEGT. This CDR3 has 15 amino acids. Between the trimmed V and J ends, which lost 3 bases and 7 bases, there was a span of 16 bases. The CDR3 reads CASSEGLDGTNIQYF. The CDR3 DNA follows: TGTGCCAGCAGTGAGGGCTTGGATGGCACCAACATTCAGTACTTC.

This chain joins TRBV10-1 and TRBJ2-3, with 13 bases lining up with TRBD2. This CDR3 has 17 amino acids. The V segment lost 4 bases and the J segment 6 bases; nucleotides outside the gene matches: 10. In germline, CDR1 is WNHNN, CDR2 SYGVQD (reference sequence). The DNA of the CDR3 is TGCGCCAGCAGTGGCTCCGGACTAGCGGGAGTGGGTGATACGCAGTATTTT. Translated: CASSGSGLAGVGDTQYF.

V and J are TRBV6-6 and TRBJ2-1; 15 nucleotides align to TRBD2. CDR1 and CDR2 from the germline V gene are MNHNY and SVGAGI (reference sequence). The CDR3 consists of 16 residues. Trimming removed 5 bases from V and 12 bases from J; junction bases left unmatched: 11. CDR3 residues: CASSGLAGGPKRVQFF. In nucleotides, the CDR3 is TGTGCCAGCAGTGGACTAGCGGGAGGGCCTAAAAGAGTGCAGTTCTTC.

This clone is a singleton in its sample. The rearrangement links TRBV28 to TRBJ2-5; 12 bases are a match to TRBD2. The trim removed 5 bases at V and 1 base at J, leaving 5 bases unmatched. Germline CDR1 MDHEN, CDR2 SYDVKM. The length of the CDR3 is 16 residues. The CDR3 DNA sequence: TGTGCCAGCAGTCCCCGGACTAGCGGGATCCAAGAGACCCAGTACTTC. This sequence encodes CASSPRTSGIQETQYF.

The V gene is TRBV5-4, the J gene TRBJ2-7; TRBD2 agrees at 8 bases. The CDR3 loop spans 17 amino acids. Per the germline V gene, CDR1 is SGHNT and CDR2 is YYREEE (reference sequence). Trimming removed 4 bases from V and 4 bases from J; junction bases left unmatched: 16. The CDR3 spells CASSPPSGAGGPYEQYF. The CDR3 region has the DNA TGTGCCAGCAGCCCCCCCAGCGGGGCGGGAGGCCCGTACGAGCAGTACTTC.

Remarks on this clone: An end of the junction differs from the germline gene, which may be a read error. This chain joins TRBV25-1 and TRBJ1-1, with D possibly matching TRBD1 (6 bases). The CDR3 is 13 amino acids. CDR1 is MGHDK and CDR2 is SYGVNS in the germline V gene. The CDR3 DNA reads TGTGCCAGCAGGGACAGCCTGAATACTGAAGCTTTCTTT. As protein: CASRDSLNTEAFF.

The V call is TRBV4-3, the J call TRBJ2-1, with D maybe TRBD2 (5 bases). Germline CDR1 LGHNA, CDR2 YSLEER. The CDR3 loop spans 16 amino acids. With 1 base removed from V and 3 bases from J, the gap between germline ends came to 13 bases. CDR3 residues: CASSQGHSGYYNEQFF. Written as DNA, the CDR3 is TGCGCCAGCAGCCAAGGGCACAGCGGTTACTACAATGAGCAGTTCTTC.

The rearrangement joins TRBV7-2 to TRBJ2-7; TRBD2 matches at 10 bases. This CDR3 comprises 18 residues. CDR1 and CDR2 from the germline V gene are SGHTA and FQGNSA. The junction had 15 bases not matched to a gene; V was cut back by 6 bases and J by 1 base. The CDR3 loop reads CASSPRQPRTSGSYEQYF. The CDR3 nucleotides read TGTGCCAGCAGTCCCCGGCAGCCCCGGACTAGCGGTTCCTACGAGCAGTACTTC.

The chain combines TRBV13 with TRBJ2-2, with TRBD2 identical over 7 bases. Trimming removed 10 bases from V and 4 bases from J; junction bases left unmatched: 9. In germline, CDR1 is PRHDT, CDR2 FYEKMQ (reference sequence). This CDR3 is 14 amino acids long. CDR3: CATAGINRTGELFF. Written as DNA, the CDR3 is TGTGCCACAGCGGGGATAAATCGCACCGGGGAGCTGTTTTTT. Using reference TRBV13 and TRBJ2-2 for the parts outside the CDR3, the full variable domain is AAGVIQSPRHLIKEKRETATLKCYPIPRHDTVYWYQQGPGQDPQFLISFYEKMQSDKGSIPDRFSAQQFSDYHSELNMSSLELGDSALYFCATAGINRTGELFFGEGSRLTVL.

The chain recombines TRBV14 with TRBJ2-7; 10 nucleotides match TRBD1. The CDR3 length is 16 residues. With V trimmed by 0 bases and J by 3 bases, 5 bases remained unmatched. CDR1 is SGHDN, CDR2 FVKESK, per germline. The CDR3 region has the DNA TGTGCCAGCAGCCAAGAGCGGCGGACAGGGGGCTACGAGCAGTACTTC. It specifies CASSQERRTGGYEQYF.

The chain links TRBV15 to TRBJ2-5, with D possibly TRBD1 on 5 matching bases. The CDR3 contains 16 residues. Germline V gene lookup returns CDR1 LNHNV and CDR2 YYDKDF (reference sequence). V dropped 0 bases and J dropped 3 bases, with 14 bases sitting between them. CDR3 protein: CATSRETDSAKETQYF. The CDR3, as DNA: TGTGCCACCAGCAGAGAGACAGACAGCGCAAAAGAGACCCAGTACTTC.

The rearrangement links TRBV7-9 to TRBJ2-7; a weak D match, TRBD2 (5 bases). Per the germline V gene, CDR1 is SEHNR and CDR2 is FQNEAQ (reference sequence). The CDR3 length is 15 residues. Trimming removed 1 base at V and 7 bases at J, with 17 bases between. The CDR3 sequence: CASSLEGQRLEEQYF. The CDR3 nucleotides are TGTGCCAGCAGCTTAGAGGGCCAGCGGTTGGAGGAGCAGTACTTC.

The chain uses TRBV7-9 and TRBJ2-3; D call uncertain. V lost 0 bases to trimming and J lost 6 bases, with 10 bases between them. This CDR3 has 14 residues. CDR1 and CDR2 (germline): SEHNR, FQNEAQ (reference sequence). CDR3 region: CASSLARTVDTQYF. In nucleotides, the CDR3 is TGTGCCAGCAGCTTAGCCCGCACGGTGGATACGCAGTATTTT.

The chain combines TRBV7-2 with TRBJ2-7, with D maybe TRBD2 (6 bases). The V gene's germline CDR1 is SGHTA and CDR2 FQGNSA. V lost 3 bases to trimming and J lost 3 bases, with 18 bases between them. This CDR3 contains 16 residues. CDR3 nucleotides: TGTGCCAGCAGCTTCATGGAGGGGTTCTCCAACTACGAGCAGTACTTC. Translation: CASSFMEGFSNYEQYF.

This chain's CDR3 is CASSLSSGWYTGELFF. Written as DNA, the CDR3 is TGTGCCAGCAGTTTATCTTCGGGGTGGTACACCGGGGAGCTGTTTTTT. The V call is TRBV27, the J call TRBJ2-2, with TRBD2 as a possible D gene (5 bases). CDR1 MNHEY and CDR2 SMNVEV come from the germline V gene (reference sequence). V shed 0 bases and J shed 3 bases, with 11 bases lying between them. This CDR3 contains 16 residues.

The chain joins TRBV5-1 to TRBJ2-3; 10 bases are a match to TRBD2. With 2 bases clipped from V and 2 bases from J, the junction kept 5 bases outside the gene matches. There are 16 residues in the CDR3. Germline V gives CDR1 SGHRS, CDR2 YFSETQ. The CDR3 nucleotides read TGCGCCAGCAGCTTTACTAGCGGGATCCCCACAGATACGCAGTATTTT. Translating it yields CASSFTSGIPTDTQYF.

The chain couples TRBV21-1 to TRBJ2-7; TRBD1 reflects the table's D call only, with no check against the DNA. TRBV21-1 counts as a pseudogene. The CDR3 is 16 amino acids. The CDR3 nucleotides read TGTGCCAGCAGCCCCTTCTGGGGCCCTTACGAGGTCGATCCGTACTTC. Protein product: CASSPFWGPYEVDPYF.

This clone appeared a few times. J is TRBJ2-3 and V is TRBV9; tentative D call: TRBD2 (7 bases). V was pared by 7 bases and J by 4 bases, with 19 bases between. CDR3 length: 15 residues. The germline gives CDR1 SGDLS, CDR2 YYNGEE. The DNA of the CDR3 is TGTGCCAGCGGCAAGGGGGAGGGCGGCGCAGATACGCAGTATTTT. Translating gives CASGKGEGGADTQYF.

This clone was detected a few times. J is TRBJ2-5 and V is TRBV9, with 12 nucleotides matching TRBD2. CDR1 SGDLS and CDR2 YYNGEE come from the germline V gene. Unmatched junction bases numbered 6, after V lost 4 bases and J lost 2 bases. The length of the CDR3 is 16 residues. CDR3 DNA: TGTGCCAGCAGCCAGGGGGGACTAGCGGGTCAAGAGACCCAGTACTTC. It specifies CASSQGGLAGQETQYF. Complete variable domain (other parts from reference TRBV9 and TRBJ2-5): DSGVTQTPKHLITATGQRVTLRCSPRSGDLSVYWYQQSLDQGLQFLIQYYNGEERAKGNILERFSAQQFPDLHSELNLSSLELGDSALYFCASSQGGLAGQETQYFGPGTRLLVL.

The chain uses TRBV6-1 and TRBJ2-1, with TRBD1 matching 8 bases. The V gene end was trimmed by 3 bases and the J gene end by 8 bases; junction bases not matched to a gene: 15. Germline values: CDR1 MNHNS, CDR2 SASEGT. The CDR3 is 17 amino acids. CDR3 loop: CASSEGALTGGRDEQFF. The CDR3 nucleotides read TGTGCCAGCAGTGAGGGGGCTCTAACAGGGGGACGGGATGAGCAGTTCTTC.

The CDR3 loop is CASSPDRGWETQYF. Written as DNA, the CDR3 is TGTGCCAGCTCACCGGACAGGGGTTGGGAGACCCAGTACTTC. The rearrangement uses TRBV18 and TRBJ2-5; 9 nucleotides align to TRBD1. The CDR3 runs 14 residues. In germline, CDR1 is KGHSH, CDR2 LQKENI. V dropped 3 bases and J dropped 5; count of bases not matched to a gene: 4.

V is TRBV6-6 and J is TRBJ2-7; 8 nucleotides agree with TRBD1. This CDR3 contains 15 residues. Per germline, CDR1 MNHNY and CDR2 SVGAGI (reference sequence). V trimming: 4 bases; J trimming: 0 bases; junction bases outside the gene matches: 5. CDR3 residues: CASSFYRGTSYEQYF. The DNA for the CDR3 is TGTGCCAGCAGTTTTTACAGGGGGACCTCCTACGAGCAGTACTTC.

This rearrangement joins TRBV7-2 to TRBJ2-3; 9 bases fit TRBD2. J lost 3 bases, V lost 4 bases, and 8 bases had no gene match. CDR3 length: 16 amino acids. Germline V gene lookup returns CDR1 SGHTA and CDR2 FQGNSA. The CDR3 nucleotides read TGTGCCAGCAGCTACGCGGCGGGGGGGGGTACAGATACGCAGTATTTT. The encoded protein is CASSYAAGGGTDTQYF.

A single count supports this clone. The rearrangement uses TRBV28 and TRBJ2-1, with D perhaps TRBD2 (6 bases). Germline V CDR1 and CDR2: MDHEN, SYDVKM. V was trimmed by 5 bases and J by 5 bases, leaving 16 bases between them. The CDR3 length is 15 residues. CDR3: CASSPRGGWDNEQFF. Here the CDR3 DNA reads TGTGCCAGCAGTCCACGGGGAGGCTGGGACAATGAGCAGTTCTTC.